One TCR beta chain is described in this entry. Its antigen remains unknown. A much larger clone differs from this one at a single base, so this may be a read error. The data derive from a study of blood T cells in healthy people across ages. Regarding the study as a whole: Calculation of diversity from one million T cells yielded estimates considered to be underestimates.

Isolation of PBMCs gave at least 7 million cells per sample. Total RNA, at least 5 micrograms per sample, came from PBMCs. Germline CDR1 SGHRS, CDR2 YFSETQ. The CDR3 totals 13 residues. A second PCR of roughly 6 to 12 cycles used a sample-barcoded 5' primer and a J-beta primer mix. TCRdb passed the 5' RACE reads through MiXCR, listing each CDR3 protein once. Seen here are fewer than 750,000 distinct CDR3 sequences, under 65% observed once, and the top ten hold roughly 14%. This clonotype was obtained from a woman at least 80 years old in good health. The sequencing input was blood. The J gene is TRBJ2-1, the V gene TRBV5-1; D gene uncertain. The J call may be incorrect, as the DNA end agrees better with TRBJ2-7. As DNA, the CDR3 is TGCGCCAGCAGCGAGATGATCTACAATGAGCAGTACTTC. This codes for CASSEMIYNEQYF.